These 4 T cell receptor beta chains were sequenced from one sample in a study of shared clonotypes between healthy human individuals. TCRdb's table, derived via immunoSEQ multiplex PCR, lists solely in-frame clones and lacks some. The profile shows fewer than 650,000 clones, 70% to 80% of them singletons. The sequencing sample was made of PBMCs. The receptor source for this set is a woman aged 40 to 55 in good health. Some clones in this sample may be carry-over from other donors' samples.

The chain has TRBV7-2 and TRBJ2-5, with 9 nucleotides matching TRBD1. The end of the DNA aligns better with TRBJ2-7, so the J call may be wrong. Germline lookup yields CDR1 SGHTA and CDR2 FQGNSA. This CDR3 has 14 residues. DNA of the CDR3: TGTGCCAGCAGCTGGGACAGGGACTCCTACGAGCAGTACTTC. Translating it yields CASSWDRDSYEQYF.

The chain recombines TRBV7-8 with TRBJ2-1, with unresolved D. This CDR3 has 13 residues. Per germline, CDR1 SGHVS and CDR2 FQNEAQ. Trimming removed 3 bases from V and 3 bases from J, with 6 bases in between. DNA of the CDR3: TGTGCCAGCAGCTTTACCGTCTACAATGAGCAGTTCTTC. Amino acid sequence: CASSFTVYNEQFF.

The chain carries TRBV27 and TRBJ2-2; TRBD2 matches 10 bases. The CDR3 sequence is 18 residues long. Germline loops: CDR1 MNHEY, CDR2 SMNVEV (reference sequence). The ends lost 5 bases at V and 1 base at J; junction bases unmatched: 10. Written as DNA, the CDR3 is TGTGCCAGCAGTCCCACTCCTACTAGCGGGATGAACACCGGGGAGCTGTTTTTT. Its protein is CASSPTPTSGMNTGELFF.

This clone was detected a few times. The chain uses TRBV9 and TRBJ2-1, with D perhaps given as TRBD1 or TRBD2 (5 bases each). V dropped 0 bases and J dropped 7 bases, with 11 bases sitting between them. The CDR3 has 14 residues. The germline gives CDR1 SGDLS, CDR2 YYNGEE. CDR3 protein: CASSVDVGRNEQFF. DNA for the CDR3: TGTGCCAGCAGCGTAGACGTGGGACGTAATGAGCAGTTCTTC.